These 30 T cell receptor beta chains originate from one sample sequenced in a study of response to subunit inactivated influenza vaccine. TCRdb called the RT-PCR reads again in MiXCR, with one record for every CDR3 protein. The sample lists about 300,000 distinct CDR3 sequences, 20% to 25% occurring once. The sample was PBMCs from blood, taken about 20 months after vaccination. These receptors were taken from a man between 50 and 70 years old who received an inactivated influenza vaccine.

The genes are TRBV20-1 and TRBJ1-2; the match to TRBD1 covers 10 bases. Germline V gene sequence: CDR1 DFQATT, CDR2 SNEGSKA (reference sequence). The CDR3 loop spans 14 amino acids. V shed 5 bases and J 8 bases; nucleotides not matched to a gene: 11. For the CDR3, the DNA is TGCAGTGCTGACCGTGGACAGGGGGGGACCGGCTACACCTTC. This codes for CSADRGQGGTGYTF.

This chain joins TRBV11-2 and TRBJ2-7, with D unresolved. Trimming stripped 0 bases from V and 7 bases from J, with 10 bases between. The CDR3 runs to 13 residues. Per the germline V gene, CDR1 is SGHAT and CDR2 is FQNNGV. The CDR3 coding sequence is TGTGCCAGCAGCTTAGAAAGGTCGACTGAGCAGTACTTC. This encodes CASSLERSTEQYF.

There are a few counts of this clonotype. The V and J genes are TRBV5-8 and TRBJ2-7; D is possibly TRBD1 (6 bases). Trimming cost V 5 bases and J 2 bases, with 17 bases left between them. In germline, CDR1 is SGHTS, CDR2 YDEGEE. The CDR3 has 15 amino acids. Here the CDR3 reads CASSNWGRTTYEQYF. The CDR3 DNA is TGTGCCAGCAGTAATTGGGGGCGGACCACCTACGAGCAGTACTTC. The entire variable domain, with the rest obtained from reference TRBV5-8 and TRBJ2-7, is as follows: EAGVTQSPTHLIKTRGQQATLRCSPISGHTSVYWYQQALGLGLQFLLWYDEGEERNRGNFPPRFSGRQFPNYSSELNVNALELEDSALYLCASSNWGRTTYEQYFGPGTRLTVT.

The chain has TRBV12-3 or TRBV12-4 and TRBJ2-5; possible D gene TRBD2, 5 bases. Trimming took 5 bases from V and 5 from J, leaving 15 bases between them. The CDR3 sequence is 14 residues long. CDR3 DNA: TGTGCCAGCAGTCCTGAGCGGCTCTTGGAGACCCAGTACTTC. Residues: CASSPERLLETQYF.

This clonotype turned up a few times. The chain carries TRBV29-1 and TRBJ2-1; 7 bases fit TRBD1. CDR3 length: 13 residues. Germline CDR1 and CDR2: SQVTM and ANQGSEA. Trimming cost V 4 bases and J 3 bases; bases outside gene matches: 3. In DNA form, the CDR3 reads TGCAGCGTTGCGGGACAGTACTACAATGAGCAGTTCTTC. Translating it yields CSVAGQYYNEQFF.

The sample holds a few counts of this clonotype. This chain joins TRBV2 and TRBJ1-2, with a weak D call TRBD1 (6 bases). Trimming removed 6 bases at V and 0 bases at J, with 14 bases between. CDR1 is SNHLY, CDR2 FYNNEI, per germline. The CDR3 runs to 15 residues. CDR3 region: CASSKGGTANYGYTF. CDR3 nucleotide sequence: TGTGCCAGCAGCAAGGGGGGAACCGCTAACTATGGCTACACCTTC.

J is TRBJ2-3 and V is TRBV5-1, with 8 bases lining up with TRBD2. The CDR3 covers 15 residues. With 0 bases clipped from V and 4 bases from J, the junction kept 4 bases outside the gene matches. Germline V gives CDR1 SGHRS, CDR2 YFSETQ. In DNA form, the CDR3 reads TGCGCCAGCAGCTTGGACGGGAGGGCGTCAGATACGCAGTATTTT. Its translation is CASSLDGRASDTQYF.

The chain links TRBV6-2 or TRBV6-3 to TRBJ2-1, with 14 bases identical to TRBD2. The ends lost 5 bases at V and 3 bases at J; junction bases unmatched: 6. Per the germline V gene, CDR1 is MNHEY and CDR2 is SVGEGT. CDR3 length: 17 amino acids. The CDR3 sequence: CASSTRLAGGRYNEQFF. CDR3 in DNA: TGTGCCAGCAGTACGAGACTAGCGGGAGGGCGCTACAATGAGCAGTTCTTC.

This clonotype was counted ten times or more. V and J are TRBV15 and TRBJ1-5; TRBD1 is a possible D gene (5 bases). Germline V gene data show CDR1 as LNHNV and CDR2 as YYDKDF (reference sequence). CDR3 length: 15 residues. V dropped 1 base and J dropped 6 bases, with 13 bases sitting between them. As DNA, the CDR3 is TGTGCCACCAGCAGAGGTTTGGGGGATACTCAGCCCCAGCATTTT. Translated, it gives CATSRGLGDTQPQHF.

The chain recombines TRBV2 with TRBJ2-1; TRBD2 aligns across 8 bases. The CDR3 is 14 residues long. CDR1 and CDR2 from the germline V gene are SNHLY and FYNNEI. V was clipped by 4 bases and J by 7 bases; unmatched bases: 6. CDR3 DNA: TGTGCCAGCAGTGCCGGGGGGGCAGGAAATGAGCAGTTCTTC. Amino acid sequence: CASSAGGAGNEQFF.

This chain uses TRBV6-2 or TRBV6-3 with TRBJ2-1; 9 nucleotides match TRBD2. This CDR3 is 13 amino acids long. J lost 3 bases, V lost 7 bases, and 1 base had no gene match. CDR1 is MNHEY, CDR2 SVGEGT, per germline. The CDR3: CASKLAGYNEQFF. CDR3 sequence (DNA): TGTGCCAGCAAACTAGCGGGCTACAATGAGCAGTTCTTC.

This sequence joins TRBV5-1 and TRBJ2-3, with TRBD2 matching over 12 bases. The CDR3 has 15 amino acids. V lost 4 bases and J lost 4; bases outside the gene matches: 4. In germline, CDR1 is SGHRS, CDR2 YFSETQ. The CDR3 here is CASSAPSGGADTQYF. The CDR3 bases are TGCGCCAGCAGCGCACCTAGCGGGGGGGCAGATACGCAGTATTTT. Supplemented by reference TRBV5-1 and TRBJ2-3, the full variable domain reads KAGVTQTPRYLIKTRGQQVTLSCSPISGHRSVSWYQQTPGQGLQFLFEYFSETQRNKGNFPGRFSGRQFSNSRSEMNVSTLELGDSALYLCASSAPSGGADTQYFGPGTRLTVL.

The rearrangement links TRBV28 to TRBJ2-3, with a possible D match to TRBD1 (5 bases). The CDR3 contains 16 residues. The germline V gene has CDR1 MDHEN and CDR2 SYDVKM. V dropped 5 bases and J dropped 0 bases, with 15 bases sitting between them. CDR3 residues: CASSRGLTSSTDTQYF. In nucleotides, the CDR3 is TGTGCCAGCAGTAGGGGTTTAACCTCTAGCACAGATACGCAGTATTTT.

The chain joins TRBV10-3 to TRBJ2-3; the D gene could be TRBD1 or TRBD2 (6 bases each). Trimming stripped 11 bases from V and 4 bases from J, with 16 bases between. The CDR3 consists of 13 residues. Looked up from germline, CDR1 is ENHRY and CDR2 is SYGVKD. CDR3 sequence reads: CASTGAEADTQYF. In DNA form, the CDR3 reads TGTGCCTCCACGGGGGCGGAGGCAGATACGCAGTATTTT.

This clonotype has a handful of counts. The chain links TRBV5-4 to TRBJ1-5; TRBD1 aligns across 8 bases. From germline, CDR1 is SGHNT and CDR2 YYREEE (reference sequence). J lost 4 bases, V lost 0 bases, and 18 bases had no gene match. The CDR3 consists of 20 residues. CDR3 nucleotide sequence: TGTGCCAGCAGCTTGGCCGGCTTTGCTGGACAGGGATATACTAATCAGCCCCAGCATTTT. This encodes CASSLAGFAGQGYTNQPQHF.

This clonotype was counted at least ten times. J is TRBJ2-1 and V is TRBV7-3, with 7 bases matching TRBD1. The CDR3 runs to 14 residues. J was trimmed by 7 bases and V by 5 bases; bases with no gene match: 8. Germline values: CDR1 SGHTA, CDR2 FQGTGA. Here the CDR3 reads CASSPGGLKNEQFF. Written as DNA, the CDR3 is TGTGCCAGCAGCCCAGGGGGTCTGAAAAATGAGCAGTTCTTC.

This clonotype was recorded a few times. The gene calls are TRBV5-6 and TRBJ2-1, with 9 bases that match TRBD2. The CDR3 totals 17 residues. Germline CDR1 and CDR2: SGHDT and YYEEEE. V dropped 4 bases and J dropped 5; count of bases not matched to a gene: 13. CDR3 region: CASSPGLAPFLHNEQFF. The CDR3 nucleotides read TGTGCCAGCAGCCCTGGACTAGCGCCATTCCTCCACAATGAGCAGTTCTTC.

There are many counts of this clonotype. The V gene is TRBV5-1, the J gene TRBJ1-1; 11 bases match TRBD1. Germline V gene data show CDR1 as SGHRS and CDR2 as YFSETQ. With V trimmed by 4 bases and J by 1 base, 6 bases remained unmatched. The CDR3 extends over 16 amino acids. The CDR3 coding sequence is TGCGCCAGCAGCCAGGACAGGGGGCGACCGAACACTGAAGCTTTCTTT. Translating it yields CASSQDRGRPNTEAFF.

The rearrangement links TRBV6-2 or TRBV6-3 to TRBJ2-3; D call uncertain. The CDR3 sequence is 14 residues long. Germline lookup yields CDR1 MNHEY and CDR2 SVGEGT. Trimming removed 4 bases from V and 2 bases from J, with 10 bases in between. In nucleotides, the CDR3 is TGTGCCAGCAGTTCCCCGATTTCCACAGATACGCAGTATTTT. This sequence encodes CASSSPISTDTQYF.

In this sample, this clonotype turned up a few times. The chain employs TRBV2 and TRBJ1-2; TRBD1 matches at 10 bases. This CDR3 comprises 14 residues. The junction had 2 bases not matched to a gene; V was cut back by 4 bases and J by 3 bases. CDR1 and CDR2 (germline): SNHLY, FYNNEI. CDR3: CASSAGQGHYGYTF. The CDR3 DNA reads as TGTGCCAGCAGTGCGGGACAGGGGCACTATGGCTACACCTTC. Drawing the rest from reference TRBV2 and TRBJ1-2, the complete variable domain is EPEVTQTPSHQVTQMGQEVILRCVPISNHLYFYWYRQILGQKVEFLVSFYNNEISEKSEIFDDQFSVERPDGSNFTLKIRSTKLEDSAMYFCASSAGQGHYGYTFGSGTRLTVV.

Only a few counts were recorded for this clonotype. The DNA is omitted, as the CDR3 cannot be located on it reliably, and the CDR3 follows TCRdb's listing. The V and J genes are TRBV7-5 and TRBJ1-2; the table's D call of TRBD1 was not tested on the DNA. TRBV7-5 is a pseudogene. Counting both end residues, the CDR3 totals 18 amino acids. CDR3 in amino acids: CISVSEAQPGPRNYGYTF.

The chain couples TRBV7-9 to TRBJ1-5; weak D call: TRBD1 (6 bases). V shed 5 bases and J shed 7 bases, with 24 bases lying between them. The CDR3 totals 17 residues. In germline, CDR1 is SEHNR, CDR2 FQNEAQ (reference sequence). The CDR3 region is CASSRYPGQDIQQPQHF. The CDR3 coding sequence is TGTGCCAGCAGCCGATATCCGGGACAAGATATCCAGCAGCCCCAGCATTTT. Complete variable domain (other parts from reference TRBV7-9 and TRBJ1-5): DTGVSQNPRHKITKRGQNVTFRCDPISEHNRLYWYRQTLGQGPEFLTYFQNEAQLEKSRLLSDRFSAERPKGSFSTLEIQRTEQGDSAMYLCASSRYPGQDIQQPQHFGDGTRLSIL.

CDR3 sequence (DNA): TGCGCCAGCAGCTTCCCGTCGTCCGGGCATGGCTACACCTTC. Its protein product is CASSFPSSGHGYTF. J is TRBJ1-2 and V is TRBV5-1, with D hard to call. The germline V and J ends were trimmed by 2 bases and 6 bases, with 14 bases remaining between them. The CDR3 covers 14 residues. Germline-derived CDR1 and CDR2 are SGHRS and YFSETQ.

The chain couples TRBV14 to TRBJ1-4, with D tentatively TRBD1 (6 bases). Germline V gene lookup returns CDR1 SGHDN and CDR2 FVKESK. The V and J ends lost 3 bases and 8 bases respectively, with 16 bases between them. This CDR3 contains 15 residues. The CDR3 reads CASSQGGGISEKLFF. The CDR3 bases are TGTGCCAGCAGCCAGGGAGGGGGAATAAGCGAAAAACTGTTTTTT.

This chain joins TRBV11-2 and TRBJ2-3; 8 bases fit TRBD2. CDR3 length: 16 amino acids. Germline V gene data show CDR1 as SGHAT and CDR2 as FQNNGV. The V segment lost 5 bases and the J segment 2 bases; nucleotides outside the gene matches: 9. CDR3 protein: CASSRRVAGFTDTQYF. CDR3 sequence (DNA): TGTGCCAGCAGCAGGAGGGTAGCGGGGTTCACAGATACGCAGTATTTT.

This clonotype was picked up many times. The chain carries TRBV28 and TRBJ2-3; 15 bases align to TRBD2. CDR1 is MDHEN, CDR2 SYDVKM, per germline. CDR3 size: 18 residues. V shed 5 bases and J 3 bases; nucleotides not matched to a gene: 9. The CDR3 DNA reads as TGTGCCAGCAGTGGGACTAGCGGGGGGCCATATCGGACAGATACGCAGTATTTT. Residues: CASSGTSGGPYRTDTQYF.

This clonotype was observed at least ten times. The rearrangement joins TRBV29-1 to TRBJ1-2, with 12 nucleotides matching TRBD1. CDR3 size: 13 residues. Germline V gives CDR1 SQVTM, CDR2 ANQGSEA. CDR3 amino acids: CTAGTGGTYGYTF. In DNA form, the CDR3 reads TGCACCGCCGGGACAGGGGGCACCTATGGCTACACCTTC.

A few counts support this clonotype. The CDR3 loop reads CASSPAGRTNNSPLHF. The CDR3 nucleotides read TGTGCCAGCTCACCGGCAGGGCGGACTAATAATTCACCCCTCCACTTT. The V gene is TRBV18, the J gene TRBJ1-6; the D gene is possibly TRBD1 (5 bases). Germline assignment: CDR1 KGHSH and CDR2 LQKENI. Trimming took off 3 bases at V and 5 bases at J, with 14 bases between the two ends. The CDR3 is made up of 16 amino acids.

The chain recombines TRBV20-1 with TRBJ2-7; 9 positions agree with TRBD1. CDR1 is DFQATT, CDR2 SNEGSKA, per germline (reference sequence). V lost 5 bases and J lost 3; bases outside the gene matches: 2. The CDR3 loop spans 12 amino acids. The CDR3 here is CSAPDRGYEQYF. In nucleotides, the CDR3 is TGCAGTGCTCCGGACAGGGGCTACGAGCAGTACTTC.

This chain joins TRBV30 and TRBJ1-3, with D hard to call. The CDR3 is 12 amino acids. Germline V gene data show CDR1 as GTSNPN and CDR2 as SVGIG (reference sequence). V gave up 2 bases and J gave up 4 bases, with 6 bases separating them. Here the CDR3 reads CAWSPSGNTIYF. For the CDR3, the DNA is TGTGCCTGGAGTCCCAGCGGAAACACCATATATTTT.